Below are 29 T cell receptor beta chains sequenced from a single sample in a study of OX40 agonist ivuxolimab in advanced cancers. Clones were read by immunoSEQ multiplex PCR, and TCRdb kept only the in-frame ones, dropping some. The table lists 50,000 to 70,000 clones, roughly 80% of them singletons. The source was CD4+ or CD8+ T cells sorted from blood, collected in a trial of the OX40 agonist ivuxolimab. These receptors came from an adult with an advanced solid tumor such as melanoma, head and neck, liver or kidney cancer.

The chain uses TRBV7-6 and TRBJ2-7; 7 positions match TRBD1. V lost 5 bases to trimming and J lost 3 bases; unmatched junction nucleotides: 7. Germline V CDR1 and CDR2: SGHVS, FNYEAQ. The CDR3 loop spans 14 amino acids. CDR3 in amino acids: CASSLTGTVYEQYF. The CDR3 bases are TGTGCCAGCAGCCTTACCGGGACAGTCTACGAGCAGTACTTC.

This chain joins TRBV18 and TRBJ1-1; 7 bases fit TRBD1. Unmatched junction bases numbered 7, after V lost 4 bases and J lost 5 bases. The CDR3 runs 14 residues. Germline CDR1 and CDR2: KGHSH and LQKENI. Here the CDR3 DNA reads TGTGCCAGCTCACGAATAGGGGGCCAGACTGAAGCTTTCTTT. It is translated as CASSRIGGQTEAFF. Variable domain in full (rest from reference TRBV18 and TRBJ1-1): NAGVMQNPRHLVRRRGQEARLRCSPMKGHSHVYWYRQLPEEGLKFMVYLQKENIIDESGMPKERFSAEFPKEGPSILRIQQVVRGDSAAYFCASSRIGGQTEAFFGQGTRLTVV.

This clone appeared many times. The chain couples TRBV29-1 to TRBJ1-1; possible D gene TRBD1, 5 bases. The CDR3 spans 11 residues. Between the trimmed V and J ends, which lost 6 bases and 2 bases, there was a span of 7 bases. Germline CDR1 SQVTM, CDR2 ANQGSEA. The CDR3 coding sequence is TGCAGCGTCCAGGGAAACACTGAAGCTTTCTTT. Its translation: CSVQGNTEAFF.

This sequence joins TRBV7-3 and TRBJ1-1, with TRBD1 as a possible D gene (6 bases). Germline V gene data show CDR1 as SGHTA and CDR2 as FQGTGA. This CDR3 has 17 amino acids. V shed 4 bases and J shed 1 base, with 19 bases lying between them. CDR3 region: CASSSGPRGRGNTEAFF. The CDR3 DNA follows: TGTGCCAGCAGCTCGGGACCCCGGGGGCGCGGGAACACTGAAGCTTTCTTT.

Only one count was recorded for this clone. J is TRBJ2-5 and V is TRBV7-8, with 9 bases lining up with TRBD2. This CDR3 region has 16 residues. The ends lost 3 bases at V and 1 base at J; junction bases unmatched: 6. CDR1 SGHVS and CDR2 FQNEAQ come from the germline V gene. CDR3 DNA: TGTGCCAGCAGCTTGCGGGAGGGAGTACCCCAAGAGACCCAGTACTTC. It is translated as CASSLREGVPQETQYF.

This chain links TRBV7-8 with TRBJ1-5, with TRBD1 matching 9 bases. V shed 1 base and J 6 bases; nucleotides not matched to a gene: 7. Germline CDR1 SGHVS, CDR2 FQNEAQ. The CDR3 consists of 16 residues. CDR3 nucleotide sequence: TGTGCCAGCAGCTTAGTTAACAGGGGGCTGGGTCAGCCCCAGCATTTT. It codes for CASSLVNRGLGQPQHF.

The chain is built from TRBV7-2 and TRBJ2-1; TRBD2 aligns across 11 bases. The CDR3 runs 15 residues. The junction had 7 bases not matched to a gene; V was cut back by 5 bases and J by 7 bases. Per germline, CDR1 SGHTA and CDR2 FQGNSA. CDR3 residues: CASSRIAGGPNEQFF. CDR3 nucleotide sequence: TGTGCCAGCAGCCGAATAGCGGGAGGGCCTAATGAGCAGTTCTTC.

A word on this clone: Germline and junction disagree at one end, which may indicate a read error. The chain links TRBV7-7 to TRBJ2-3; D uncertain. This CDR3 contains 13 residues. CDR1 SSHAT and CDR2 FNYEAQ come from the germline V gene (reference sequence). The CDR3 spells CASSLPGTDTQYF. In DNA form, the CDR3 reads TGTGCTAGCAGCTTACCGGGCACAGATACGCAGTATTTT.

This clone was observed a handful of times. The chain has TRBV18 and TRBJ2-7; 8 bases fit TRBD2. The CDR3 length is 16 residues. The ends lost 3 bases at V and 5 bases at J; junction bases unmatched: 12. The V gene's germline CDR1 is KGHSH and CDR2 LQKENI. This chain's CDR3 is CASSPQGRREGHEQYF. The CDR3 DNA reads as TGTGCCAGCTCACCCCAGGGTCGCCGGGAGGGCCACGAGCAGTACTTC.

To note about this clone: An end of the junction does not agree with germline; a read error may underlie this. The chain uses TRBV7-7 and TRBJ2-3, with a weak D call TRBD2 (7 bases). The germline V gene encodes CDR1 SSHAT and CDR2 FNYEAQ (reference sequence). The CDR3 loop spans 17 amino acids. In nucleotides, the CDR3 is TGTGCTAGCAGCCCGCTCAGGGGTAGCGGGCTCACAGATACGCAGTATTTT. Its protein is CASSPLRGSGLTDTQYF.

The rearrangement links TRBV5-1 to TRBJ2-1, with TRBD2 matching over 12 bases. In germline, CDR1 is SGHRS, CDR2 YFSETQ. This CDR3 is built from 17 residues. J lost 7 bases, V lost 4 bases, and 12 bases had no gene match. Here the CDR3 reads CASSLTVLAGGGNEQFF. As DNA, the CDR3 is TGCGCCAGCAGCCTGACTGTACTAGCGGGGGGAGGGAATGAGCAGTTCTTC.

V and J are TRBV11-3 and TRBJ1-4; weak D call: TRBD1 (5 bases). This CDR3 comprises 15 residues. Germline lookup yields CDR1 SGHNT and CDR2 YENEEA. Trimming removed 5 bases from V and 6 bases from J, with 16 bases in between. CDR3 DNA sequence: TGTGCCAGCAGCCCCCAGCAGGGAGGGGATGAAAAACTGTTTTTT. It specifies CASSPQQGGDEKLFF.

The chain uses TRBV6-5 and TRBJ1-1; D unresolved. Per germline, CDR1 MNHEY and CDR2 SVGAGI. The CDR3 consists of 15 residues. The ends were cut back, 1 base at V and 1 base at J, with 10 bases in the middle. The CDR3 reads CASSYYAHKNTEAFF. CDR3 in DNA: TGTGCCAGCAGTTACTACGCACATAAGAACACTGAAGCTTTCTTT.

This chain links TRBV25-1 with TRBJ2-7; 7 nucleotides align to TRBD2. The CDR3 runs to 13 residues. Germline CDR1 is MGHDK and CDR2 is SYGVNS. The J segment lost 3 bases and the V segment lost 8 bases, leaving 7 bases of the junction unmatched. In DNA, the CDR3 is TGTGCCAGCGGGAGGGGAAAGGACTACGAGCAGTACTTC. Translation gives CASGRGKDYEQYF.

The chain couples TRBV28 to TRBJ1-1; D is ambiguous. The CDR3 runs to 15 residues. The V end lost 4 bases, the J end lost 5 bases, and 17 bases lay between the germline ends. Germline V gene lookup returns CDR1 MDHEN and CDR2 SYDVKM. CDR3 DNA: TGTGCCAGCAGTTCCATCTCGCATATATCTACTGAAGCTTTCTTT. Its protein product is CASSSISHISTEAFF.

Many counts were recorded for this clone. CDR3 in amino acids: CASSAMGSNQPQHF. DNA of the CDR3: TGTGCCAGCAGCGCTATGGGTAGCAATCAGCCCCAGCATTTT. The chain couples TRBV2 to TRBJ1-5; D unresolved. CDR1 and CDR2 (germline): SNHLY, FYNNEI. Trimming took off 6 bases at V and 0 bases at J, with 9 bases between the two ends. This CDR3 region has 14 residues.

The chain recombines TRBV29-1 with TRBJ2-1, with D perhaps matching TRBD1 (5 bases). V was trimmed by 5 bases and J by 2 bases, leaving 10 bases between them. The CDR3 is 13 residues long. CDR1 is SQVTM and CDR2 is ANQGSEA in the germline V gene. Here the CDR3 DNA reads TGCAGCGTTATCCCAGGGCCCTACAATGAGCAGTTCTTC. The encoded protein is CSVIPGPYNEQFF.

CDR3: CASSGGSWYGYTF. In nucleotides, the CDR3 is TGTGCCAGCAGCGGGGGGAGTTGGTATGGCTACACCTTC. The chain is built from TRBV28 and TRBJ1-2, with a weak D call TRBD1 (5 bases). The germline V gene has CDR1 MDHEN and CDR2 SYDVKM. V was clipped by 6 bases and J by 5 bases, with 13 bases between them. CDR3 length: 13 residues.

The chain joins TRBV6-5 to TRBJ1-2; no definite D call. V lost 2 bases and J 6 bases, leaving 13 bases between the germline ends. The germline CDR1 and CDR2 sequences are MNHEY and SVGAGI. This CDR3 has 14 residues. The CDR3 loop reads CASSYGGTSNGYTF. As DNA, the CDR3 is TGTGCCAGCAGTTACGGCGGAACATCTAATGGCTACACCTTC.

The table lists this clone with a count of one. The V call is TRBV7-2, the J call TRBJ1-2, with 8 bases identical to TRBD1. In germline, CDR1 is SGHTA, CDR2 FQGNSA. The CDR3 loop spans 16 amino acids. Trimming removed 2 bases from V and 7 bases from J; junction bases left unmatched: 12. As DNA, the CDR3 is TGTGCCAGCAGCTTAAGGCAGGGGGCGCAGGTCAGTGGCTACACCTTC. This encodes CASSLRQGAQVSGYTF.

V usage is TRBV6-1 and J usage is TRBJ2-7, with 9 bases aligning to TRBD2. The CDR3 is made up of 20 amino acids. With 4 bases clipped from V and 1 base from J, the junction kept 20 bases outside the gene matches. Germline V lookup: CDR1 MNHNS, CDR2 SASEGT. The CDR3 spells CASSGGRTGGRVVISYEQYF. The CDR3 region has the DNA TGTGCCAGCAGTGGGGGCCGGACCGGCGGGAGGGTAGTTATATCCTACGAGCAGTACTTC.

The V call is TRBV7-2, the J call TRBJ2-5; D gene uncertain. CDR1 is SGHTA, CDR2 FQGNSA, per germline. CDR3 size: 15 residues. V was cut by 8 bases and J by 5 bases, with 21 bases left in between. The CDR3 DNA sequence: TGTGCCAGCTCCCGCGCCTGGGCAGCTGGGGAGACCCAGTACTTC. Residues: CASSRAWAAGETQYF.

This clone was counted between two and nine times. The rearrangement uses TRBV11-2 and TRBJ2-1; no definite D call. Germline CDR1 is SGHAT and CDR2 is FQNNGV. The CDR3 loop spans 15 amino acids. With 0 bases removed from V and 5 bases from J, the gap between germline ends came to 11 bases. The CDR3 loop is CASSLEVGFNNEQFF. In DNA, the CDR3 is TGTGCCAGCAGCTTAGAGGTGGGATTCAACAATGAGCAGTTCTTC.

The chain uses TRBV5-1 and TRBJ2-3; TRBD2 is a possible D gene (5 bases). The V end lost 0 bases, the J end lost 0 bases, and 14 bases lay between the germline ends. This CDR3 comprises 17 residues. CDR1 is SGHRS, CDR2 YFSETQ, per germline. CDR3 amino acids: CASSLGAGISSTDTQYF. The CDR3 DNA is TGCGCCAGCAGCTTGGGGGCCGGGATTTCTAGCACAGATACGCAGTATTTT.

The V and J genes are TRBV6-5 and TRBJ1-2; TRBD1 matches 8 bases. Germline assignment: CDR1 MNHEY and CDR2 SVGAGI. The CDR3 is 14 amino acids. After removal of 6 bases from V and 8 bases from J, the junction contained 11 bases not matched to a gene. The CDR3 reads CASRDPGQVLGYTF. CDR3 DNA sequence: TGTGCCAGCAGAGATCCGGGACAGGTGTTAGGCTACACCTTC.

CDR3 region: CASSFWGPTFGASGGYEQYF. The CDR3 DNA sequence: TGTGCCAGCAGTTTTTGGGGTCCGACTTTTGGGGCTAGCGGGGGGTACGAGCAGTACTTC. The rearrangement links TRBV28 to TRBJ2-7, with 11 bases identical to TRBD2. The V segment lost 3 bases and the J segment 4 bases; nucleotides outside the gene matches: 20. This CDR3 has 20 residues. CDR1 and CDR2 (germline): MDHEN, SYDVKM.

This clone occurred a few times. The chain uses TRBV19 and TRBJ2-7; possibly TRBD1 for D (5 bases). CDR1 and CDR2 (germline): LNHDA, SQIVND (reference sequence). V was cut by 0 bases and J by 4 bases, with 10 bases left in between. There are 14 residues in the CDR3. Written as DNA, the CDR3 is TGTGCCAGTAGTATAGATGGAAGGGGTTACGAGCAGTACTTC. Its protein is CASSIDGRGYEQYF.

This chain joins TRBV19 and TRBJ2-4, with TRBD2 matching over 13 bases. Germline CDR1 is LNHDA and CDR2 is SQIVND (reference sequence). The ends lost 5 bases at V and 2 bases at J; junction bases unmatched: 9. This CDR3 is 18 amino acids long. DNA of the CDR3: TGTGCCAGTAGTCCACTACTAGCGGGAGGGCCGTCCAAAAACATTCAGTACTTC. Translation: CASSPLLAGGPSKNIQYF.

This rearrangement joins TRBV11-1 to TRBJ1-5; no firm D call. Germline CDR1 and CDR2: SGHAT and FQDESV (reference sequence). Trimming took 1 base from V and 7 from J, leaving 8 bases between them. This CDR3 is built from 13 residues. The CDR3 coding sequence is TGTGCCAGCAGCTTAGACCGCGCCCAGCCCCAGCATTTT. Amino acid sequence: CASSLDRAQPQHF.